One and the same sample provided the 5 T cell receptor beta chains below, sequenced in a study of blood T cell repertoires in COVID-19. Clones were sequenced by immunoSEQ multiplex PCR, and TCRdb holds only the in-frame ones, with some missing. The sample has about 83,000 clones, around 84% seen once. The sequenced sample consisted of peripheral blood. Receptors were obtained from an elderly man with active or convalescent COVID-19.

This rearrangement joins TRBV3-1 (or the pseudogene TRBV3-2) to TRBJ2-6; D possibly corresponds to TRBD2 (6 bases). This CDR3 is built from 18 residues. Germline V CDR1 and CDR2: LGHDT, YNNKEL (reference sequence). The germline V and J ends were trimmed by 1 base and 1 base, with 14 bases remaining between them. CDR3 sequence: CASSQAGVSVSGANVLTF. In nucleotides, the CDR3 is TGTGCCAGCAGCCAAGCGGGGGTTTCGGTGTCTGGGGCCAACGTCCTGACTTTC.

This chain connects TRBV6-6 to TRBJ2-7; D is unresolved. V lost 4 bases and J lost 1, with 5 bases in between. Germline V gives CDR1 MNHNY, CDR2 SVGAGI (reference sequence). The CDR3 spans 12 residues. CDR3 sequence: CASSLQSYEQYV. CDR3 sequence (DNA): TGTGCCAGCAGTTTACAGTCCTACGAGCAGTACGTC.

The rearrangement uses TRBV14 and TRBJ2-3; 12 positions agree with TRBD2. The CDR3 contains 18 residues. After removal of 3 bases from V and 1 base from J, the junction contained 8 bases not matched to a gene. Per germline, CDR1 SGHDN and CDR2 FVKESK. In DNA form, the CDR3 reads TGTGCCAGCAGCCATGGACTAGCGGGACCGCGGGGCACAGATACGCAGTATTTT. Residues: CASSHGLAGPRGTDTQYF.

The genes are TRBV19 and TRBJ2-5, with D possibly being TRBD2 (5 bases). Germline V gene sequence: CDR1 LNHDA, CDR2 SQIVND (reference sequence). The CDR3 contains 17 residues. The V end lost 5 bases, the J end lost 4 bases, and 23 bases lay between the germline ends. CDR3 loop: CASSGSEWSGLGETQYF. CDR3 coding DNA: TGTGCCAGTAGTGGCTCTGAATGGAGCGGCCTCGGAGAGACCCAGTACTTC.

The CDR3 nucleotides read TGTGCCTGGAACCCGGGACAAAATGGGGGACGGGAACAGCCCCAGCATTTT. Its translation: CAWNPGQNGGREQPQHF. The chain recombines TRBV30 with TRBJ1-5; the D gene is possibly TRBD1 (6 bases). This CDR3 contains 17 residues. CDR1 GTSNPN and CDR2 SVGIG come from the germline V gene (reference sequence). With 4 bases removed from V and 7 bases from J, the gap between germline ends came to 26 bases. The whole variable domain, remainder taken from reference TRBV30 and TRBJ1-5, is SQTIHQWPATLVQPVGSPLSLECTVEGTSNPNLYWYRQAAGRGLQLLFYSVGIGQISSEVPQNLSASRPQDRQFILSSKKLLLSDSGFYLCAWNPGQNGGREQPQHFGDGTRLSIL.